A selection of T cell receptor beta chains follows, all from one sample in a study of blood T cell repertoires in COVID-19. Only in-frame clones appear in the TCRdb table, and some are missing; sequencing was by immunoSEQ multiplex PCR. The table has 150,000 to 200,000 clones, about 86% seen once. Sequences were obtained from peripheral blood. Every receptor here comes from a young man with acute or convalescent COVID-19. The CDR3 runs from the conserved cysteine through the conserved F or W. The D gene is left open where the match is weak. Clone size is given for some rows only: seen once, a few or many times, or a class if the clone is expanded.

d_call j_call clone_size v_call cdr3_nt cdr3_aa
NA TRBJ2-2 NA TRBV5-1 TGCGCCAGCAGCTTGGACGGGGTCACCGGGGAGCTGTTTTTT CASSLDGVTGELFF
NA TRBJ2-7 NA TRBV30 TGTGCCTGGAGTTATAGTGTCAGTCACCGGGACTTC CAWSYSVSHRDF
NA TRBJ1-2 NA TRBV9 TGTGCCAGCAGCGTAGCTAGTGACAGGATTAACTATGGCTACACCTTC CASSVASDRINYGYTF
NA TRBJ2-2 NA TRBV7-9 TGTGCCAGCAGCTTGGGCCAGGAGGGGAGAACCGGGGAGCTGTTTTTT CASSLGQEGRTGELFF
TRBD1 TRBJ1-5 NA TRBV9 TGTGCCAGCAGCGAAACAGGGGCCCCTTATCAGCCCCAGCATTTT CASSETGAPYQPQHF
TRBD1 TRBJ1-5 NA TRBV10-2 TGCGCCAGCAGAGGGACAGGGGGCGTGAATCAGCCCCAGCATTTT CASRGTGGVNQPQHF
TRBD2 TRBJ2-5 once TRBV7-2 TGTGCCAGCAGCTTAGCTTTTAGCGGGGGCCCCGATGAGACCCAGTACTTC CASSLAFSGGPDETQYF
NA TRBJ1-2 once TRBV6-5 TGTGCCAGCAGTCGACAGTCGTATGGCTACACCTTC CASSRQSYGYTF
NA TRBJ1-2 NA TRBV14 TGTGCCAGCAGCCAAGACCTAAACAGGGCGGAGAGGGACGGCTACACCTTC CASSQDLNRAERDGYTF
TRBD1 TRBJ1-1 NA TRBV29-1 TGCAGCGTTGAGACAGGGATGAACACTGAAGCTTTCTTT CSVETGMNTEAFF
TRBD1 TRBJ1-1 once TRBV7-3 TGTGCCAGCAGCGCCGGGACAGGGATGAACACTGAAGCTTTCTTT CASSAGTGMNTEAFF
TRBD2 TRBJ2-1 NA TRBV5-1 TGCGCCAGCAGCTTGTTAAGCGGGGGGGCTCGGTGGTTCTTC CASSLLSGGARWFF
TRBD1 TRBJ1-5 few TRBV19 TGTGCCAGTAGTATAGCTGGGACAGCTTCTCAGCCCCAGCATTTT CASSIAGTASQPQHF
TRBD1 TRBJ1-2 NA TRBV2 TGTGCCAGCGGCGGGACAGCCTATGGCTACACCTTC CASGGTAYGYTF
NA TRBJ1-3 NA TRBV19 TGTGCCAGTACTCCGACTCGCAGGGGTGGAAACACCATATATTTT CASTPTRRGGNTIYF
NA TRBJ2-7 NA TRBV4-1 TGCGCCAGCAGCCAAGTACCCCCCCCGGAGATCTACGAGCAGTACTTC CASSQVPPPEIYEQYF
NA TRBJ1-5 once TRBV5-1 TGCGCCAGCAGCTTGCAGGGGTCAGGACAGCCCCAGCATTTT CASSLQGSGQPQHF
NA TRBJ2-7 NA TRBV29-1 TGCAGCGTTGTTGCCAGGGGAACTGAGCAGTACTTC CSVVARGTEQYF